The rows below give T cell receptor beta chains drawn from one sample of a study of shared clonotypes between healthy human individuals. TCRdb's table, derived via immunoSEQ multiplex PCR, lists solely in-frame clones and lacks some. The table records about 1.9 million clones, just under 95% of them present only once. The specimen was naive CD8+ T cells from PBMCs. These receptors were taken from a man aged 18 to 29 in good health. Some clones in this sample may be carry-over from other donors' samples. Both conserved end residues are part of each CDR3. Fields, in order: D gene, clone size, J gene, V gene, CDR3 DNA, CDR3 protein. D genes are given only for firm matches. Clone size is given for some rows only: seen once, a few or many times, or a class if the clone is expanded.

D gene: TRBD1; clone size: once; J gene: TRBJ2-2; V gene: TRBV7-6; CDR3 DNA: TGTGCCAGCAGTAAACAGGGGACCAGCACCGGGGAGCTGTTTTTT; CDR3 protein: CASSKQGTSTGELFF
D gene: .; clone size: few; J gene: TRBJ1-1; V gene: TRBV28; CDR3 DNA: TGTGCCAGCAGTTTAACTACAGGGAACACTGAAGCTTTCTTT; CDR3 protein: CASSLTTGNTEAFF
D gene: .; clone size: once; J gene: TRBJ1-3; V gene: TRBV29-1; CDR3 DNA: TGCAGCGTAAGGGAGGAGGGGGGAAACACCATATATTTT; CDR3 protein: CSVREEGGNTIYF
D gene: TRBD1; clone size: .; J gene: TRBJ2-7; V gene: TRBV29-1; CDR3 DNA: TGCAGCGTAGGGACAGAAGTCAACTACGAGCAGTACTTC; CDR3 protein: CSVGTEVNYEQYF
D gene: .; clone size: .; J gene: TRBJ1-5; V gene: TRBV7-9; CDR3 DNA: TGTGCCAGCAGCTTAAGTGGCAGTAGCAATCAGCCCCAGCATTTT; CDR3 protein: CASSLSGSSNQPQHF
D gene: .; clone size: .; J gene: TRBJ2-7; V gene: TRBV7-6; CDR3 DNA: TGTGCCAGCAGCTTAGCCGAGGGTACCTACGAGCAGTACTTC; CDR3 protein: CASSLAEGTYEQYF
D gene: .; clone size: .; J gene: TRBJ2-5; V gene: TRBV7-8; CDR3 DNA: TGTGCCAGCAGCTTACAACAGGGAAGTCGAGAGACCCAGTACTTC; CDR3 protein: CASSLQQGSRETQYF
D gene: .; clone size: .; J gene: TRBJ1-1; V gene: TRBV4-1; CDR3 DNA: TGCGCCAGCAGCCAAGAAATCCGGGACACCCAGAACACTGAAGCTTTCTTT; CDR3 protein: CASSQEIRDTQNTEAFF
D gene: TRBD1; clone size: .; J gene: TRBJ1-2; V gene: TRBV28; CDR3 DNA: TGTGCCAGCAGTTACGATGCAGGGGGCGGCTATGGCTACACCTTC; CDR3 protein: CASSYDAGGGYGYTF
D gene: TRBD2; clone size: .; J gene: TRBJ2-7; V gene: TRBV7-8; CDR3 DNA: TGTGCCAGCAGCTTCGGGACTAGCGGGGGGGATTTGCTCTTCTACGAGCAGTACTTC; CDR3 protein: CASSFGTSGGDLLFYEQYF
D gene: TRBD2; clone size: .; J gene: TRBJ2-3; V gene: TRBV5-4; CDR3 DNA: TGTGCCAGCAGCTTGGGGGAGACTAGCGGGAGGAATCTCGGGACGCAGTATTTT; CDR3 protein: CASSLGETSGRNLGTQYF
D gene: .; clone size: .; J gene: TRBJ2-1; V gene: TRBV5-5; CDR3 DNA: TGTGCCAGCAGCTATTCGGGTTTGCCCGAGGGGTTCTTC; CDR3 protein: CASSYSGLPEGFF
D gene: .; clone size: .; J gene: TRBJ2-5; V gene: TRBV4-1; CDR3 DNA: TGCGCCAGCAGCCAAGAAAGGTTGGGGCAGGGGAAAGAGACCCAGTACTTC; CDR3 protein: CASSQERLGQGKETQYF
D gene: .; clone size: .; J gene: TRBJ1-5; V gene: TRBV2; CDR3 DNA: TGTGCCAGCGGACCTGCGCCGGGGAATAGGAGCAATCAGCCCCAGCATTTT; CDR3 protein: CASGPAPGNRSNQPQHF
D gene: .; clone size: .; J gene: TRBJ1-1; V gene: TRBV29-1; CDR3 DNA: TGCAGCGCCCAAGGGACCGGCACTGAAGCTTTCTTT; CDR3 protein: CSAQGTGTEAFF
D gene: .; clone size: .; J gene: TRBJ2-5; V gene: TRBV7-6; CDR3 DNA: TGTGCCAGCAGCTTAAGGGTCCAAGAGACCCAGTACTTC; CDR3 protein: CASSLRVQETQYF
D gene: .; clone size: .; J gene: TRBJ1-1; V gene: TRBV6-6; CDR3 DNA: TGTGCCAGCACAAACAGGAACACTGAAGCTTTCTTT; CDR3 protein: CASTNRNTEAFF
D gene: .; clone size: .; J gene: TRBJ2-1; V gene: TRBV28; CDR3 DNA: TGTGCCAGCAGTTTGCTAGAAGGGCAGTTCTTC; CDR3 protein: CASSLLEGQFF
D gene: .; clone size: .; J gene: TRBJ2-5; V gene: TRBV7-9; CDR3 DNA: TGTGCCAGCAGCTTCATTTTAGACGACCAAGAGACCCAGTACTTC; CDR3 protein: CASSFILDDQETQYF
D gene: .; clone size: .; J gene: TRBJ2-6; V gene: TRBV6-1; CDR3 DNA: TGTGCCAGCAGTGAACTCCCCGGGTACTCTGGGGCCAACGTCCTGACTTTC; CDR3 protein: CASSELPGYSGANVLTF
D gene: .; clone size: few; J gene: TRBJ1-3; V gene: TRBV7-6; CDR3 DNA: TGTGCCAGCAGCTTAGCCGTCCTCCACTCTGGAAACACCATATATTTT; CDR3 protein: CASSLAVLHSGNTIYF
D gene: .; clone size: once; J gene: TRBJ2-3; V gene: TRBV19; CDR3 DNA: TGTGCCCCATGCCTCCTAGCCTTTAGGTATAGCACAGATACGCAGTATTTT; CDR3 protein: CAPCLLAFRYSTDTQYF
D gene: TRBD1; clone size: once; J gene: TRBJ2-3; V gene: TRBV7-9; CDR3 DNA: TGTGCCAGCAGCCCGGGGGGGGACAGGGGCCGTAGCACAGATACGCAGTATTTT; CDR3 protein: CASSPGGDRGRSTDTQYF
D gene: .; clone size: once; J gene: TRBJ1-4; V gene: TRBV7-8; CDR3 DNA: TGTGCCAGCAGCTTGTGGGGGACCGGTGAAAAACTGTTTTTT; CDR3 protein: CASSLWGTGEKLFF
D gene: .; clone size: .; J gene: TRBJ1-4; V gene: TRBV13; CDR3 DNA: TGTGCCAGCAGCGCCGGGGTAAACGAAAAACTGTTTTTT; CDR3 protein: CASSAGVNEKLFF
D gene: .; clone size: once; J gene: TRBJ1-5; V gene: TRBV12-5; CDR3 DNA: TGTGCTAGTGCTCAGGGAATTAGCAATCAGCCCCAGCATTTT; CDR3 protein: CASAQGISNQPQHF
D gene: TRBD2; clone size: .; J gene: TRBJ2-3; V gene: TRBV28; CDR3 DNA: TGTGCCAGCAGTAGGCTAGCGGTTAGCACAGATACGCAGTATTTT; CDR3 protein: CASSRLAVSTDTQYF
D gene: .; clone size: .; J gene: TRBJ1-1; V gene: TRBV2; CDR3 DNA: TGTGCCAGCAGTGATAGGTATGCGAGGGTTGAAGCTTTCTTT; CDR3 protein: CASSDRYARVEAFF
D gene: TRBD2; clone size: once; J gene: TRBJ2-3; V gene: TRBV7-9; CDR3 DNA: TGTGCCAGCAGCCGACTAGCGGACCCAGATACGCAGTATTTT; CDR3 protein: CASSRLADPDTQYF
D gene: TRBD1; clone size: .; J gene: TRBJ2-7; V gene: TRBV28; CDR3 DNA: TGTGCCAGCAGTGCCAGGACAGGGAGGAACTACGAGCAGTACTTC; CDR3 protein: CASSARTGRNYEQYF
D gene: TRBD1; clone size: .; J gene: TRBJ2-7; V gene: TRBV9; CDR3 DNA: TGTGCCAGCAGCGATACAGGGGGCGGCTACGAGCAGTACTTC; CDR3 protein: CASSDTGGGYEQYF
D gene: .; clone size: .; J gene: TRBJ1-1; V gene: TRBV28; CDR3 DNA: TGTGCCAGCACCCTGGGGGGCTGGAACACTGAAGCTTTCTTT; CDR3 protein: CASTLGGWNTEAFF
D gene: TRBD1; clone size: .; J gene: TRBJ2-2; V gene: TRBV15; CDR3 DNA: TGTGCCACCAGCAGTAGGGGACAGCTGATCGGGGAGCTGTTTTTT; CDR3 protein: CATSSRGQLIGELFF
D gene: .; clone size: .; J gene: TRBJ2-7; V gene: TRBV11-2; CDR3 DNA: TGTGCCAGCAGCCCCGACAGGTTCGCCTACGAGCAGTACTTC; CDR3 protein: CASSPDRFAYEQYF
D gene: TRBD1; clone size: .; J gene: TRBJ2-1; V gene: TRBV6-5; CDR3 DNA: TGTGCCAGCAGCTCAGGGGGAGAGCAGTTCTTC; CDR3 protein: CASSSGGEQFF
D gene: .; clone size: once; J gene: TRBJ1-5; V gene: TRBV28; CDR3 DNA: TGTGCCAGCAGGGTTACGGACAGCGGTTTTCAGCCCCAGCATTTT; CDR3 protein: CASRVTDSGFQPQHF
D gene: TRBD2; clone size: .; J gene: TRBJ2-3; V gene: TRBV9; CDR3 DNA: TGTGCCAGCAGCGTGAGGGACTATCGGGCAGATACGCAGTATTTT; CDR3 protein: CASSVRDYRADTQYF
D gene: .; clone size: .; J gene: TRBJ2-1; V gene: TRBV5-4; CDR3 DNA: TGTGCCAGCAGCTTTGGGGATGAGCAGTTCTTC; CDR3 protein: CASSFGDEQFF
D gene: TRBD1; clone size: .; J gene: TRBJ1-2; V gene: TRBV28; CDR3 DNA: TGTGCCAGCAGTCCCTTCTCAGGGGGCACGAACTATGGCTACACCTTC; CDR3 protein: CASSPFSGGTNYGYTF
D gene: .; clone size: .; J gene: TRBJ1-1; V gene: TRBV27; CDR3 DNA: TGTGCCAGCAGTTTAGTTCCGAGCGGTGGCACTGAAGCTTTCTTT; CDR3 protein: CASSLVPSGGTEAFF
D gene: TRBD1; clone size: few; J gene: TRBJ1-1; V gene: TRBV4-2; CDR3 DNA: TGTGCCAGCAGCCAACCCGGGACAGGAGGAAACACTGAAGCTTTCTTT; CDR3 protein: CASSQPGTGGNTEAFF
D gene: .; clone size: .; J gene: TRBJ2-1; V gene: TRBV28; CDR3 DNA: TGTGCCAGCAGTTTAACAACCGGGACGGTTAATGAGCAGTTCTTC; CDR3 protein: CASSLTTGTVNEQFF
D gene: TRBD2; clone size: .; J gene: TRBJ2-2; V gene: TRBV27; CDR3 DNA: TGTGCCAGCACCTTAGCGGGAGGGAACGGGGAGCTGTTTTTT; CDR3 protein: CASTLAGGNGELFF
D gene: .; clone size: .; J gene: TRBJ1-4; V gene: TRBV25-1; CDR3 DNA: TGTGCCAGCAGTGATGGCCCCCGAAGGGCCGACGAAAAACTGTTTTTT; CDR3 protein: CASSDGPRRADEKLFF
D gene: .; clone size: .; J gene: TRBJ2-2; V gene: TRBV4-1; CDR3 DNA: TGCGCCAGCAGCCCATACGGGACTCCCTCCGGGGAGCTGTTTTTT; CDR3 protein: CASSPYGTPSGELFF
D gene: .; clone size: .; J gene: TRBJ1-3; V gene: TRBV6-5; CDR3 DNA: TGTGCCAGCAGTTACTCCCGACCCGGAAACACCATATATTTT; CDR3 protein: CASSYSRPGNTIYF
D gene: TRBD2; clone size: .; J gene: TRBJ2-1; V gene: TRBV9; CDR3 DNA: TGTGCCAGCAAGGGTGTCAGCGGGAGTGAAAGTAATGAGCAGTTCTTC; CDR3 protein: CASKGVSGSESNEQFF
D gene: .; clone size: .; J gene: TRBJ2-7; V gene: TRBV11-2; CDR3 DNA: TGTGCCAGCAGCTTAGCGGAGTTCGAGCAGTACTTC; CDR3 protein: CASSLAEFEQYF
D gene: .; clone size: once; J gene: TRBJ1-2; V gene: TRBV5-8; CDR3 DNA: TGTGCCAGCATCACGGGCCGGGGTTATGGCTACACCTTC; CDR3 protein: CASITGRGYGYTF
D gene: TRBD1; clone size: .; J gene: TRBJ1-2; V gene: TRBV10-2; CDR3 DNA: TGCGCCAGCAGCGGTGACAGGGGTGGGTATGGCTACACCTTC; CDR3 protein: CASSGDRGGYGYTF
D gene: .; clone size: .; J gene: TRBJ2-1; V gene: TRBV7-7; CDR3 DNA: TGTGCCAGCAGCAGTAGGCCTAGTGAGTACAATGAGCAGTTCTTC; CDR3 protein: CASSSRPSEYNEQFF
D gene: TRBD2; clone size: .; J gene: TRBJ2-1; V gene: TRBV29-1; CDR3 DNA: TGCAGCGTTAACTTCCCCAGCGGGAGGGGTCACTCCTACAATGAGCAGTTCTTC; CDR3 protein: CSVNFPSGRGHSYNEQFF
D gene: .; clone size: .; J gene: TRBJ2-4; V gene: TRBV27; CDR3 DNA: TGTGCCAGCAGGGCCATCGGGAGCTTAGCCAAAAACATTCAGTACTTC; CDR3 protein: CASRAIGSLAKNIQYF
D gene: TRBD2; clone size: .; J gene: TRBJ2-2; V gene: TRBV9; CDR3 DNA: TGTGCCAGCAGCATTAAGAGCGGGGATCCGAACACCGGGGAGCTGTTTTTT; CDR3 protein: CASSIKSGDPNTGELFF
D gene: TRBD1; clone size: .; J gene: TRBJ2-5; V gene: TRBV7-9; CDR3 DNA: TGTGCCAGCAGCATAACGGGACAGGGGAATGAGACCCAGTACTTC; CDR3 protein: CASSITGQGNETQYF
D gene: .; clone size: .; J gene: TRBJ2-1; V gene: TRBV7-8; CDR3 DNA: TGTGCCAGCAGCAGGGGCTCCGGCTCCTACAATGAGCAGTTCTTC; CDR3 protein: CASSRGSGSYNEQFF
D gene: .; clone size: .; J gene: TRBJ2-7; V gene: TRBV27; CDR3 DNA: TGTGCCAGCAGTTTATCCTTGCTTGGGAGCTCCTACGAGCAGTACTTC; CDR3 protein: CASSLSLLGSSYEQYF
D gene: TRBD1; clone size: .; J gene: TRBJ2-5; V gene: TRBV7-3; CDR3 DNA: TGTGCCAGCAGCCCACCGGGACAGCAAGAGACCCAGTACTTC; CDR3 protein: CASSPPGQQETQYF
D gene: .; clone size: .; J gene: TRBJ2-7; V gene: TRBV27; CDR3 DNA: TGTGCCAGCAGTTTAACGGGAGTGGCCTACGAGCAGTACTTC; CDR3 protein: CASSLTGVAYEQYF